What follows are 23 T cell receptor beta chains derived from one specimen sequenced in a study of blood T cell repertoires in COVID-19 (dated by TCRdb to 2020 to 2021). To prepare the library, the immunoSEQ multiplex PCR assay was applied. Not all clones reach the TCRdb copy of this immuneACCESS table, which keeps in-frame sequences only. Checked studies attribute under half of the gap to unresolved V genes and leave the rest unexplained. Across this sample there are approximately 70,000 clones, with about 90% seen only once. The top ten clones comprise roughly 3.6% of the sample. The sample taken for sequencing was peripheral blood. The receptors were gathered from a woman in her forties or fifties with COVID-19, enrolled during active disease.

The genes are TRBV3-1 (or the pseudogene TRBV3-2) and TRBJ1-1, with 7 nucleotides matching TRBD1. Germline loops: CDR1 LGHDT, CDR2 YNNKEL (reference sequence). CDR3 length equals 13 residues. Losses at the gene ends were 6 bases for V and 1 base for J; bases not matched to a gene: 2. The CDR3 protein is CASRNRGNTEAFF. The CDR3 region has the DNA TGTGCCAGCAGAAACAGGGGGAACACTGAAGCTTTCTTT.

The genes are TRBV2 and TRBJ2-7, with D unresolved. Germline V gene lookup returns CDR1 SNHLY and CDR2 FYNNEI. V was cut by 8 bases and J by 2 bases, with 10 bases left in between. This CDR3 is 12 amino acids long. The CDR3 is CASCEPPYEQYF. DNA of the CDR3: TGTGCCAGCTGCGAACCACCCTACGAGCAGTACTTC.

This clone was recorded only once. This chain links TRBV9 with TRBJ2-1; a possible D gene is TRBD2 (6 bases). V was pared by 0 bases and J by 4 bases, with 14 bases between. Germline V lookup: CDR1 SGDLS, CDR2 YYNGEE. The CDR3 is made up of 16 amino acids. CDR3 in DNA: TGTGCCAGCAGCGTAGATGGGGGAGGTATTTACAATGAGCAGTTCTTC. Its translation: CASSVDGGGIYNEQFF.

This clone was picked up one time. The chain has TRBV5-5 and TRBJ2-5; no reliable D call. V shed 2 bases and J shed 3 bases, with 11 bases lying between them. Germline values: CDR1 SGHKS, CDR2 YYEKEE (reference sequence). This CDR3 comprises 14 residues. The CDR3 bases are TGTGCCAGCAGCTTCCCCTGGAGTGAAGAGACCCAGTACTTC. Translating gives CASSFPWSEETQYF.

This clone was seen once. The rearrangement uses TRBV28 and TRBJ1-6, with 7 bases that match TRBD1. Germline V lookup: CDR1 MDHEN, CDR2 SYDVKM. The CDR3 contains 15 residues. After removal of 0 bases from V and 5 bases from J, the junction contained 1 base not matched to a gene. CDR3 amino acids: CASSLWGQNNSPLHF. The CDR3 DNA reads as TGTGCCAGCAGTTTATGGGGACAGAATAATTCACCCCTCCACTTT. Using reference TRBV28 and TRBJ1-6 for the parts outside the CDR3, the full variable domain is DVKVTQSSRYLVKRTGEKVFLECVQDMDHENMFWYRQDPGLGLRLIYFSYDVKMKEKGDIPEGYSVSREKKERFSLILESASTNQTSMYLCASSLWGQNNSPLHFGNGTRLTVT.

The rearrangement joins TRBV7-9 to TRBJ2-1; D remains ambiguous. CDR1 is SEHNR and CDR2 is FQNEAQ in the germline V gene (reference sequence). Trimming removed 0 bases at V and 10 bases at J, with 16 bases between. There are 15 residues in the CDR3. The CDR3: CASSLAIGVRREQFF. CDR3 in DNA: TGTGCCAGCAGCTTAGCAATAGGAGTACGTCGCGAGCAGTTCTTC.

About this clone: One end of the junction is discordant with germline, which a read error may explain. Here the CDR3 reads CASREDRGNEKLFF. The CDR3 DNA reads as TGTGCCAGCAGGGAAGACAGGGGAAATGAAAAACTGTTTTTT. This chain connects TRBV2 to TRBJ1-4; 8 bases align to TRBD1. This CDR3 has 14 amino acids. The germline V gene encodes CDR1 SNHLY and CDR2 FYNNEI.

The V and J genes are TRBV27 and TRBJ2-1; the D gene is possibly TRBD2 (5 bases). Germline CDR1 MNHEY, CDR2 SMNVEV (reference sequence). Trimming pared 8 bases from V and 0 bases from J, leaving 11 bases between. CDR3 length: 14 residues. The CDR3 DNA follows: TGTGCCAGCTTTGCGGGTAGCTCCTACAATGAGCAGTTCTTC. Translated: CASFAGSSYNEQFF.

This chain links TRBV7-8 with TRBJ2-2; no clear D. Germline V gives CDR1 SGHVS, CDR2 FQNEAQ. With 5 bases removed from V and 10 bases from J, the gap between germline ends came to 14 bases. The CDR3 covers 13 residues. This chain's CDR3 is CASSATLSKELFF. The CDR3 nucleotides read TGTGCCAGCAGCGCCACTCTTTCCAAGGAGCTGTTTTTT.

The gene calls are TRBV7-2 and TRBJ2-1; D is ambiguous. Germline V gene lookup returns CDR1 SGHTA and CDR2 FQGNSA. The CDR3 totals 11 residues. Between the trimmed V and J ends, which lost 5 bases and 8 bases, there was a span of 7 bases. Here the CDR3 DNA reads TGTGCCAGCAGCCCCCATGATGAGCAGTTCTTC. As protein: CASSPHDEQFF. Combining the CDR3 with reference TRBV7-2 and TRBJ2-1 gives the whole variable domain GAGVSQSPSNKVTEKGKDVELRCDPISGHTALYWYRQSLGQGLEFLIYFQGNSAPDKSGLPSDRFSAERTGGSVSTLTIQRTQQEDSAVYLCASSPHDEQFFGPGTRLTVL.

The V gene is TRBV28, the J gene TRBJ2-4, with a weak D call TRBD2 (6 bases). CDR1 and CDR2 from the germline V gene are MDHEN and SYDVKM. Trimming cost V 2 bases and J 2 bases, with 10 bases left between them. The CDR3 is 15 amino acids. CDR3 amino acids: CASSLPGVSKNIQYF. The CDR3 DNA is TGTGCCAGCAGTTTACCGGGGGTATCCAAAAACATTCAGTACTTC.

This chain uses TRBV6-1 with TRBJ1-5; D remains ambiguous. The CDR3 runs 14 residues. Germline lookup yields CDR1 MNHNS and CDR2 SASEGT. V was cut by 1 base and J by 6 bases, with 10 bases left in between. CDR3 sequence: CASSEGIGSQPQHF. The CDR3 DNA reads TGTGCCAGCAGTGAAGGGATTGGGAGTCAGCCCCAGCATTTT.

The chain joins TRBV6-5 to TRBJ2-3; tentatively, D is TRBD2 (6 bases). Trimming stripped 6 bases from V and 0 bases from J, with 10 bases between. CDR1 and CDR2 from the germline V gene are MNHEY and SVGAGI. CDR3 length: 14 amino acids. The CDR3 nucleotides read TGTGCCAGCAGGGTCGGGACTAGCACAGATACGCAGTATTTT. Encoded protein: CASRVGTSTDTQYF.

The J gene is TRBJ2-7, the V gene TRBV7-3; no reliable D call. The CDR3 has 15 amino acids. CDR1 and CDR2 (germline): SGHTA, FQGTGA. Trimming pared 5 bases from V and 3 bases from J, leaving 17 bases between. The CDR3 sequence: CASSPSKSEIYEQYF. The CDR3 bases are TGTGCCAGCAGCCCAAGCAAATCCGAGATCTACGAGCAGTACTTC.

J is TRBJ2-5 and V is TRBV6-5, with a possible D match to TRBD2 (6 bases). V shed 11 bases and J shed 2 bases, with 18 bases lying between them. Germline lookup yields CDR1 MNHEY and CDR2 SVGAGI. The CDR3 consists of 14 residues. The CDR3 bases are TGTGCCGTTCGGAGGACGGGAGAGCAAGAGACCCAGTACTTC. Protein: CAVRRTGEQETQYF.

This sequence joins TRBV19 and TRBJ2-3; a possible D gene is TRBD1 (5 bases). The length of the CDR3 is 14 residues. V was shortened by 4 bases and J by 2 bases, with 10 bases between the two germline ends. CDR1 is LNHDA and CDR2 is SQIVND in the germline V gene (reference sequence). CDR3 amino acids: CASSNDRVTDTQYF. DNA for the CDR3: TGTGCCAGTAGTAACGACAGAGTCACAGATACGCAGTATTTT.

CDR3 DNA: TGTGCCAGCAGTCCACGTCCGACAGGGGTCACTGAAGCTTTCTTT. Residues: CASSPRPTGVTEAFF. J is TRBJ1-1 and V is TRBV27; TRBD1 agrees at 8 bases. CDR1 is MNHEY, CDR2 SMNVEV, per germline (reference sequence). This CDR3 spans 15 amino acids. J gave up 4 bases and V 5 bases, and 9 bases lay outside the gene matches.

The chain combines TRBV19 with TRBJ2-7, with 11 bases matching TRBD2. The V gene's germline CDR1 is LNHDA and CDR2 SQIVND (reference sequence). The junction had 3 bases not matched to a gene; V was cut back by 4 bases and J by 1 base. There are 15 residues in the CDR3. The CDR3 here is CASSTLAGGSYEQYF. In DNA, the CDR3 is TGTGCCAGTAGTACTTTAGCGGGAGGGTCCTACGAGCAGTACTTC.

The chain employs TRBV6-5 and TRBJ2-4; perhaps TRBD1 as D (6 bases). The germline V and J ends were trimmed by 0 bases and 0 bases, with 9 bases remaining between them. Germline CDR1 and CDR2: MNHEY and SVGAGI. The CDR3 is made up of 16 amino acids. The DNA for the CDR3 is TGTGCCAGCAGTTACTCGGGGACATTAGCCAAAAACATTCAGTACTTC. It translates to CASSYSGTLAKNIQYF.

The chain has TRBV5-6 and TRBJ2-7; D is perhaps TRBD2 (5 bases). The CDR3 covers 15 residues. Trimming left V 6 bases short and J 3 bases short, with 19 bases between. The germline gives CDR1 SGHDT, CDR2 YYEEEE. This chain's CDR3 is CASTLRAVWGYEQYF. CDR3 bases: TGTGCCAGCACCCTGAGGGCAGTATGGGGCTACGAGCAGTACTTC. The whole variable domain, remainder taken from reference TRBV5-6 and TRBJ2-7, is DAGVTQSPTHLIKTRGQQVTLRCSPKSGHDTVSWYQQALGQGPQFIFQYYEEEERQRGNFPDRFSGHQFPNYSSELNVNALLLGDSALYLCASTLRAVWGYEQYFGPGTRLTVT.

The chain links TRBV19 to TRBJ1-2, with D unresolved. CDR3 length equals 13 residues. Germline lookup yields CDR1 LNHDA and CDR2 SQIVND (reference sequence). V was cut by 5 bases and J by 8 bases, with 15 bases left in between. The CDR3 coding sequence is TGTGCCAGTAGTCGAGAGGCAGCCTCCGGCTACACCTTC. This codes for CASSREAASGYTF. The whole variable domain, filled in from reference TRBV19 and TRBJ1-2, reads DGGITQSPKYLFRKEGQNVTLSCEQNLNHDAMYWYRQDPGQGLRLIYYSQIVNDFQKGDIAEGYSVSREKKESFPLTVTSAQKNPTAFYLCASSREAASGYTFGSGTRLTVV.

CDR3 protein: CASSVAGLTEQYF. In nucleotides, the CDR3 is TGTGCCAGCAGCGTAGCAGGGCTAACCGAGCAGTACTTC. The chain uses TRBV9 and TRBJ2-7; D might be TRBD1 (5 bases). Trimming cost V 0 bases and J 6 bases, with 10 bases left between them. From germline, CDR1 is SGDLS and CDR2 YYNGEE. The CDR3 has 13 amino acids.

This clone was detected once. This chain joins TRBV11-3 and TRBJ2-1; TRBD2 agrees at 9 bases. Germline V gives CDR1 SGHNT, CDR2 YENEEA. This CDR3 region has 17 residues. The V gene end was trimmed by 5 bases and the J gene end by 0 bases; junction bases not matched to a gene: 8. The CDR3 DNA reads TGTGCCAGCAGCGCGCGGACTAGCGAGAGCTCCTACAATGAGCAGTTCTTC. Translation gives CASSARTSESSYNEQFF. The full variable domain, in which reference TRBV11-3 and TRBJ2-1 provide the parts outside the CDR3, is EAGVVQSPRYKIIEKKQPVAFWCNPISGHNTLYWYLQNLGQGPELLIRYENEEAVDDSQLPKDRFSAERLKGVDSTLKIQPAELGDSAVYLCASSARTSESSYNEQFFGPGTRLTVL.